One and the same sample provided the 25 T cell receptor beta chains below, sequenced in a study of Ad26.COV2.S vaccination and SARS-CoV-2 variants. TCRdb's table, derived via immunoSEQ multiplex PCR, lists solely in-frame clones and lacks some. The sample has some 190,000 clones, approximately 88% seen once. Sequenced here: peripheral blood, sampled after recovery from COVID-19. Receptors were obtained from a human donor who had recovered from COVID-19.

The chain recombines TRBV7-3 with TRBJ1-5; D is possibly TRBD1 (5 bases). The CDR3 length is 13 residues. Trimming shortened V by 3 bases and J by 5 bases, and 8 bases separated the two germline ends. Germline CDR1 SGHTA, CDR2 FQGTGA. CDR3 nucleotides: TGTGCCAGCAGCTTGACAGTAGATCAGCCCCAGCATTTT. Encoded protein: CASSLTVDQPQHF.

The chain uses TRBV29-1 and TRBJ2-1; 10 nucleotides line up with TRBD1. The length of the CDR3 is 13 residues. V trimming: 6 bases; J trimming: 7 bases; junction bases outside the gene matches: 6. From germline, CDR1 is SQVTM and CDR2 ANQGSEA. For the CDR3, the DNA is TGCAGCGTCGCGTGGGACAGGGGAAATGAGCAGTTCTTC. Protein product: CSVAWDRGNEQFF.

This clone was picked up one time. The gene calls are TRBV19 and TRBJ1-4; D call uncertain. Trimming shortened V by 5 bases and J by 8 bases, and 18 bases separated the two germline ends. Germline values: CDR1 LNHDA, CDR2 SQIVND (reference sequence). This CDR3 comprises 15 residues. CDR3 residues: CASSVTSLKGEKLFF. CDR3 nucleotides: TGTGCCAGTAGTGTGACCTCCTTAAAGGGAGAAAAACTGTTTTTT. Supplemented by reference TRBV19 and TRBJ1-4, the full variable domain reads DGGITQSPKYLFRKEGQNVTLSCEQNLNHDAMYWYRQDPGQGLRLIYYSQIVNDFQKGDIAEGYSVSREKKESFPLTVTSAQKNPTAFYLCASSVTSLKGEKLFFGSGTQLSVL.

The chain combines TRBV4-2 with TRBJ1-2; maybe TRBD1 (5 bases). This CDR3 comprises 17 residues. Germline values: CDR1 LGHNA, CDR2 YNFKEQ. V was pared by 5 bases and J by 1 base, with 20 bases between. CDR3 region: CASSGGADGGFNYGYTF. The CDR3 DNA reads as TGTGCCAGCAGCGGTGGGGCAGACGGGGGATTTAACTATGGCTACACCTTC.

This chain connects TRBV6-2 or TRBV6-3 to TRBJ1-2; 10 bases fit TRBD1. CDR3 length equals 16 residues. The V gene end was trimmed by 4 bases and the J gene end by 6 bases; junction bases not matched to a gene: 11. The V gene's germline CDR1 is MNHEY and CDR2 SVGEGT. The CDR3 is CASSFRDRGVIHGYTF. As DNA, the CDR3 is TGTGCCAGCAGTTTCCGGGACAGGGGAGTAATTCATGGCTACACCTTC.

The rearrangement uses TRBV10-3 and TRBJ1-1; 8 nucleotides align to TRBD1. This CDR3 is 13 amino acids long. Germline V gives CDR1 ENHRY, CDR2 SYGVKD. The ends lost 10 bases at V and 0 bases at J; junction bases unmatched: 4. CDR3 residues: CASGQGLNTEAFF. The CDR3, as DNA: TGTGCCAGCGGACAGGGACTGAACACTGAAGCTTTCTTT.

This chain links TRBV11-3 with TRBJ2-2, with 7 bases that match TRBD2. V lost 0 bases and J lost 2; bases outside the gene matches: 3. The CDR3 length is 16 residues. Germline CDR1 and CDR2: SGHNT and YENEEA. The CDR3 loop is CASSLEGGRNTGELFF. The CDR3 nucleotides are TGTGCCAGCAGCTTAGAGGGGGGGAGAAACACCGGGGAGCTGTTTTTT.

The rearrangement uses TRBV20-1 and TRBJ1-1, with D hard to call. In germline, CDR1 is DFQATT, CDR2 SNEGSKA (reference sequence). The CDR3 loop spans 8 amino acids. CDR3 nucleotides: TGCAGAGGCGATGAAGCTTTCTTT. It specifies CRGDEAFF.

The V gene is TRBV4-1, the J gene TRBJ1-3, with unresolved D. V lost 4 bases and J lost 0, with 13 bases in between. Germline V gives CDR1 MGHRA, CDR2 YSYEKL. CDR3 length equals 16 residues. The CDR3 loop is CASSPDDENSGNTIYF. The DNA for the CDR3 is TGCGCCAGCAGCCCGGATGACGAAAACTCTGGAAACACCATATATTTT.

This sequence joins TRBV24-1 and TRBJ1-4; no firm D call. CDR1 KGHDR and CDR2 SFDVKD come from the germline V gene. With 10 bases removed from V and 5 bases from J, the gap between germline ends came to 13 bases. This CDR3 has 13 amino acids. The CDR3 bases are TGTGCCACGAGACGGGAAGTCAATGAAAAACTGTTTTTT. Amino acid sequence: CATRREVNEKLFF.

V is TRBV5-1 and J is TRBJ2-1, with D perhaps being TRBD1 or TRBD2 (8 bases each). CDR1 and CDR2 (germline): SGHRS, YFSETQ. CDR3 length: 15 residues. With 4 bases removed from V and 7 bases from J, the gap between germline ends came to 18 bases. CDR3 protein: CASSREGQVENEQFF. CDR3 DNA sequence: TGCGCCAGCAGCCGGGAGGGACAGGTGGAAAATGAGCAGTTCTTC.

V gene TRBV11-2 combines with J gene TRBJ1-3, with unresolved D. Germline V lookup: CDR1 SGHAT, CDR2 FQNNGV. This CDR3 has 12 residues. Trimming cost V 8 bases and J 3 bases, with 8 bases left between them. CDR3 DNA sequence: TGTGCCAGCGCCGTTAATGGAAACACCATATATTTT. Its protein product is CASAVNGNTIYF.

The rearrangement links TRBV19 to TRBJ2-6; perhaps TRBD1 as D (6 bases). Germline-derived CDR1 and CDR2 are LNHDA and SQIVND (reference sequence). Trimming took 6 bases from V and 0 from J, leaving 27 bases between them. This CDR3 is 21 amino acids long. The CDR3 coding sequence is TGTGCCAGTAGCCCCCTCCCGGGACATAATAGCGCCATCTCTGGGGCCAACGTCCTGACTTTC. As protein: CASSPLPGHNSAISGANVLTF.

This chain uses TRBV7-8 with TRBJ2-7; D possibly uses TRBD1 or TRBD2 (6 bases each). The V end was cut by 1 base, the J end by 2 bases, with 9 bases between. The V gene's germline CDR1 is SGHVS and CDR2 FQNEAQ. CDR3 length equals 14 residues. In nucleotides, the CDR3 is TGTGCCAGCAGCTTAGACAGGGAGGCCTACGAGCAGTACTTC. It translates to CASSLDREAYEQYF.

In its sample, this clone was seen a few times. Here the CDR3 DNA reads TGTGCCAGCAGCTCAGACAGCATGGAGACCCAGTACTTC. Encoded protein: CASSSDSMETQYF. The chain carries TRBV7-9 and TRBJ2-5, with a possible D match to TRBD1 (5 bases). The CDR3 is 13 residues long. V was trimmed by 4 bases and J by 5 bases, leaving 11 bases between them. Looked up from germline, CDR1 is SEHNR and CDR2 is FQNEAQ (reference sequence).

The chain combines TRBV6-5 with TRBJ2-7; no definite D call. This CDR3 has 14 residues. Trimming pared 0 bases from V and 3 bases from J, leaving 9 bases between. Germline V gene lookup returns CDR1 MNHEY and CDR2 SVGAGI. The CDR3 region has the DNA TGTGCCAGCAGTTACTCTGAGCACATCTACGAGCAGTACTTC. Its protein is CASSYSEHIYEQYF.

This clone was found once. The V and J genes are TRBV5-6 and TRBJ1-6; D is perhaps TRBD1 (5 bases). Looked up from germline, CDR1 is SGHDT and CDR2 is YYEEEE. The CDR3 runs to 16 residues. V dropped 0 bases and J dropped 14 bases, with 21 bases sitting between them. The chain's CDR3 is CASSLGSGTRVRALHF. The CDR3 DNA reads TGTGCCAGCAGCTTGGGAAGTGGGACGCGGGTTCGGGCCCTCCACTTT.

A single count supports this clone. The CDR3 sequence is CASSAPSRGVNTEAFF. CDR3 in DNA: TGTGCCAGCAGCGCTCCCTCCAGGGGAGTGAACACTGAAGCTTTCTTT. The rearrangement links TRBV9 to TRBJ1-1, with D maybe TRBD1 (6 bases). This CDR3 region has 16 residues. Looked up from germline, CDR1 is SGDLS and CDR2 is YYNGEE. Between the trimmed V and J ends, which lost 3 bases and 0 bases, there was a span of 15 bases.

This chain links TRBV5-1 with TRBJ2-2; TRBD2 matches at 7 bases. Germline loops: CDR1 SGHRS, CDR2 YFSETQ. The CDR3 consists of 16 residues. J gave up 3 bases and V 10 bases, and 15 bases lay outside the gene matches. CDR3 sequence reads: CARGLAGRDDTGELFF. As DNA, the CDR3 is TGCGCCCGAGGGTTAGCGGGCCGAGACGACACCGGGGAGCTGTTTTTT.

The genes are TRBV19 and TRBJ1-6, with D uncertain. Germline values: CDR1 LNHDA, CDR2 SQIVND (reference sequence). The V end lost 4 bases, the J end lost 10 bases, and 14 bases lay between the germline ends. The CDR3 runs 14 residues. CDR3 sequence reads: CASSRSGFGSPLHF. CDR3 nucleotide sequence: TGTGCCAGTAGTAGGTCAGGATTTGGGTCACCCCTCCACTTT.

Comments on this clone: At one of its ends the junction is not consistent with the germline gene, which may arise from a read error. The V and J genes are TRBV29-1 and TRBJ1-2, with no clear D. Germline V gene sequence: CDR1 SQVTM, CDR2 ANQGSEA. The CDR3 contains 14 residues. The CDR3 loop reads CSVESGERIGRVAF. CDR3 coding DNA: TGCAGCGTTGAAAGTGGGGAAAGGATTGGTAGAGTCGCCTTC.

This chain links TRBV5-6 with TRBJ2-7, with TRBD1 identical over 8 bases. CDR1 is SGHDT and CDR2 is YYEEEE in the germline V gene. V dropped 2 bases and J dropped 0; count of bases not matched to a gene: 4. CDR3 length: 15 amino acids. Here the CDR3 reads CASSLGTGSSYEQYF. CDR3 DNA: TGTGCCAGCAGCTTAGGGACAGGCAGCTCCTACGAGCAGTACTTC.

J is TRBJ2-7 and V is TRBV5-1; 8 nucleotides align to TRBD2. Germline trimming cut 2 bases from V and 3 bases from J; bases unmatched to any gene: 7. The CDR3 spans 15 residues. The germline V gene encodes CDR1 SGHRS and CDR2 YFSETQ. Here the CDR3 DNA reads TGCGCCAGCAGCTTCGGACTAGCCGGAGACTACGAGCAGTACTTC. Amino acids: CASSFGLAGDYEQYF.

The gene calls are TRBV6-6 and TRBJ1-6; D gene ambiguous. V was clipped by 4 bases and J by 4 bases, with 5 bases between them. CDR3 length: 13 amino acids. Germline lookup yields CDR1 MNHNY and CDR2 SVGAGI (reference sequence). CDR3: CASSSPYNSPLHF. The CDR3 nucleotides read TGTGCCAGCAGTTCCCCATATAATTCACCCCTCCACTTT.

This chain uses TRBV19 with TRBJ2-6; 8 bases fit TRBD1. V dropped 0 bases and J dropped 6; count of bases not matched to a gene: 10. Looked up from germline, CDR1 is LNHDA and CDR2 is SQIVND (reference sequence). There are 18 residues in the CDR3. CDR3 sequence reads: CASSIERTGSLLANVLTF. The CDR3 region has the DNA TGTGCCAGTAGTATAGAAAGGACAGGGAGCCTATTGGCCAACGTCCTGACTTTC.